The 13 T cell receptor beta chains reported below all come from one sample, sequenced in a study of technical replicates of blood from several donors. Data came from immunoSEQ multiplex PCR; TCRdb stores just in-frame clones and leaves some out. Here the sample spans tens of thousands of clones, about 92% being singletons. Sequences were obtained from T cells isolated from PBMCs. Receptor source: a human donor in good health.

The gene calls are TRBV7-9 and TRBJ1-2; D is ambiguous. The germline gives CDR1 SEHNR, CDR2 FQNEAQ (reference sequence). The CDR3 is made up of 17 amino acids. V was trimmed by 1 base and J by 2 bases, leaving 17 bases between them. CDR3 nucleotide sequence: TGTGCCAGCAGCTTAGGTTTGGCAACCCAAGCGAACTATGGCTACACCTTC. Translation: CASSLGLATQANYGYTF. The full variable domain, its missing parts supplied by reference TRBV7-9 and TRBJ1-2, is DTGVSQNPRHKITKRGQNVTFRCDPISEHNRLYWYRQTLGQGPEFLTYFQNEAQLEKSRLLSDRFSAERPKGSFSTLEIQRTEQGDSAMYLCASSLGLATQANYGYTFGSGTRLTVV.

The chain recombines TRBV7-2 with TRBJ1-2; D is unresolved. Trimming took 2 bases from V and 4 from J, leaving 14 bases between them. This CDR3 is built from 15 residues. Germline V CDR1 and CDR2: SGHTA, FQGNSA. In DNA, the CDR3 is TGTGCCAGCAGCTTAACACTAACAAAGGCCTATGGCTACACCTTC. Protein sequence: CASSLTLTKAYGYTF.

The chain combines TRBV18 with TRBJ2-1; D may be TRBD2 (6 bases). Trimming removed 3 bases at V and 0 bases at J, with 15 bases between. The germline V gene encodes CDR1 KGHSH and CDR2 LQKENI. CDR3 length: 17 residues. The CDR3 coding sequence is TGTGCCAGCTCACCTCCGGGACTCTTAGCCTCCTACAATGAGCAGTTCTTC. It is translated as CASSPPGLLASYNEQFF.

V and J are TRBV10-3 and TRBJ2-2, with 7 bases fitting TRBD1. From germline, CDR1 is ENHRY and CDR2 SYGVKD. The CDR3 totals 14 residues. The V segment lost 8 bases and the J segment 2 bases; nucleotides outside the gene matches: 5. The DNA for the CDR3 is TGTGCCATCTACCGGGACAGTAACACCGGGGAGCTGTTTTTT. Amino acids: CAIYRDSNTGELFF.

With respect to this clone: The same CDR3 arises from other DNA sequences in this sample as well. V and J are TRBV27 and TRBJ1-4, with a tentative D call TRBD1 (6 bases). The CDR3 contains 14 residues. CDR1 and CDR2 from the germline V gene are MNHEY and SMNVEV (reference sequence). Trimming took 6 bases from V and 3 from J, leaving 11 bases between them. This CDR3 is CASRAGVANEKLFF. In DNA form, the CDR3 reads TGTGCCAGCAGAGCAGGGGTGGCTAATGAAAAACTGTTTTTT.

The chain joins TRBV27 to TRBJ2-7; TRBD2 matches 12 bases. CDR3 size: 15 residues. J was trimmed by 5 bases and V by 6 bases; bases with no gene match: 8. Germline loops: CDR1 MNHEY, CDR2 SMNVEV (reference sequence). CDR3: CASSSGTSGSDEQYF. The DNA of the CDR3 is TGTGCCAGCAGCTCCGGGACTAGCGGGTCCGACGAGCAGTACTTC.

This clone was detected once. The chain recombines TRBV2 with TRBJ1-3, with 8 bases identical to TRBD1. This CDR3 spans 13 amino acids. J was trimmed by 3 bases and V by 10 bases; bases with no gene match: 5. CDR1 and CDR2 from the germline V gene are SNHLY and FYNNEI. The CDR3 region has the DNA TGTGCCACCCCGACAGGGGTTGGAAACACCATATATTTT. Amino acid sequence: CATPTGVGNTIYF. The variable domain in full, completed from reference TRBV2 and TRBJ1-3, reads EPEVTQTPSHQVTQMGQEVILRCVPISNHLYFYWYRQILGQKVEFLVSFYNNEISEKSEIFDDQFSVERPDGSNFTLKIRSTKLEDSAMYFCATPTGVGNTIYFGEGSWLTVV.

In its sample, this clone was seen once. The chain is built from TRBV9 and TRBJ1-1, with a possible D match to TRBD1 (5 bases). Germline V gene lookup returns CDR1 SGDLS and CDR2 YYNGEE. Trimming pared 0 bases from V and 1 base from J, leaving 7 bases between. The CDR3 runs 14 residues. This chain's CDR3 is CASSVAGANTEAFF. The CDR3 DNA is TGTGCCAGCAGCGTAGCTGGGGCGAACACTGAAGCTTTCTTT.

The chain combines TRBV27 with TRBJ2-7; D is undetermined. V was trimmed by 8 bases and J by 3 bases, leaving 14 bases between them. The CDR3 consists of 13 residues. Germline V lookup: CDR1 MNHEY, CDR2 SMNVEV (reference sequence). In DNA, the CDR3 is TGTGCCAGCTCCCTCCTAGGAAACTACGAGCAGTACTTC. This codes for CASSLLGNYEQYF.

This clone was detected once. The chain links TRBV9 to TRBJ1-1, with 10 bases fitting TRBD1. Trimming took 0 bases from V and 10 from J; bases not matched to a gene: 3. The germline gives CDR1 SGDLS, CDR2 YYNGEE. There are 13 residues in the CDR3. The CDR3 bases are TGTGCCAGCAGCGTAGAAGGACAGGGGGTAGCTTTCTTT. Translation: CASSVEGQGVAFF.

V and J are TRBV27 and TRBJ1-5; possible D gene TRBD1, 6 bases. Germline loops: CDR1 MNHEY, CDR2 SMNVEV (reference sequence). The CDR3 is made up of 15 amino acids. The ends were cut back, 7 bases at V and 2 bases at J, with 15 bases in the middle. The CDR3 DNA follows: TGTGCCAGCAATTCAGGGGCGCTTGGCAATCAGCCCCAGCATTTT. Translating gives CASNSGALGNQPQHF.

This chain connects TRBV27 to TRBJ2-7; the match to TRBD1 covers 8 bases. Germline V lookup: CDR1 MNHEY, CDR2 SMNVEV (reference sequence). The CDR3 covers 14 residues. The V gene end was trimmed by 2 bases and the J gene end by 6 bases; junction bases not matched to a gene: 6. As DNA, the CDR3 is TGTGCCAGCAGTTTAAGTTCAGGGGGCGGCGAGCAGTACTTC. This codes for CASSLSSGGGEQYF.

The chain carries TRBV28 and TRBJ2-3; D might be TRBD2 (5 bases). Trimming left V 4 bases short and J 0 bases short, with 14 bases between. The germline V gene encodes CDR1 MDHEN and CDR2 SYDVKM. The CDR3 has 16 amino acids. The CDR3 sequence: CASSSRLTTSTDTQYF. The CDR3 DNA reads as TGTGCCAGCAGTTCCAGGCTGACTACTAGCACAGATACGCAGTATTTT.